This T cell receptor beta chain stems from a study of blood T cell repertoires in COVID-19. Libraries were prepared by immunoSEQ multiplex PCR; TCRdb keeps only in-frame clonotypes and omits some of them. This table holds about 120,000 clones, around 78% found once. The CDR3 consists of 14 residues. Germline CDR1 LNHDA, CDR2 SQIVND (reference sequence). Trimming took off 6 bases at V and 1 base at J, with 12 bases between the two ends. This clone showed up just once. What was sequenced was peripheral blood. The V call is TRBV19, the J call TRBJ1-2; D is uncertain. The source of this sequence is a man in his 70s with acute or convalescent COVID-19. The CDR3 protein is CASRAIGYNYGYTF. CDR3 nucleotide sequence: TGTGCCAGTAGAGCAATCGGGTATAACTATGGCTACACCTTC.